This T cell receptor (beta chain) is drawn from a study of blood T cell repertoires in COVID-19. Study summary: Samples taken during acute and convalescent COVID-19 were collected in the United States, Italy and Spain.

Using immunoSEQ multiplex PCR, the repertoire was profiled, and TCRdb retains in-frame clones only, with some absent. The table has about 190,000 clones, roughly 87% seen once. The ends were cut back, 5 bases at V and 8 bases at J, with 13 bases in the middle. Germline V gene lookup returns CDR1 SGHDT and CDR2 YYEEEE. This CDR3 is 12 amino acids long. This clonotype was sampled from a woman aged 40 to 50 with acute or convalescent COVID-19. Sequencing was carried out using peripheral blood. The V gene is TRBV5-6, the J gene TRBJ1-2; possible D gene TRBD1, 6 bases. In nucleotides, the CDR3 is TGTGCCAGCAGGGACCAGGGGCTCGGCTACACCTTC. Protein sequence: CASRDQGLGYTF.